This T cell receptor (beta chain) was identified during a study of B cell selection in AIRE deficiency. Findings and limits, study-wide: CDR3s were shorter in shared Treg sequences, reflecting few non-templated nucleotide insertions. Tconv and Treg cells from AIRE-deficient patients resembled healthy donors in TCRBV usage, CDR3 length and diversity.

TCRdb's table, derived via immunoSEQ multiplex PCR, lists solely in-frame clones and lacks some. Of tens of thousands of clones listed, roughly 91% are singletons. Regulatory T cells were sorted as CD4+CD25hiCD127low/negative. Notes on this clone: Its antigen is still unknown.

The germline V and J ends were trimmed by 0 bases and 9 bases, with 9 bases remaining between them. Germline V gene sequence: CDR1 LNHNV, CDR2 YYDKDF (reference sequence). The CDR3 contains 12 residues. This chain joins TRBV15 and TRBJ2-7; TRBD1 or TRBD2 may be the D gene (6 bases each). This TCR was recovered from a human donor in good health. Sequenced material: CD4+CD25+ Tregs sorted from PBMCs. The CDR3 nucleotides read TGTGCCACCAGCAGAGATGGGGGGCTGCAGTACTTC. It codes for CATSRDGGLQYF.